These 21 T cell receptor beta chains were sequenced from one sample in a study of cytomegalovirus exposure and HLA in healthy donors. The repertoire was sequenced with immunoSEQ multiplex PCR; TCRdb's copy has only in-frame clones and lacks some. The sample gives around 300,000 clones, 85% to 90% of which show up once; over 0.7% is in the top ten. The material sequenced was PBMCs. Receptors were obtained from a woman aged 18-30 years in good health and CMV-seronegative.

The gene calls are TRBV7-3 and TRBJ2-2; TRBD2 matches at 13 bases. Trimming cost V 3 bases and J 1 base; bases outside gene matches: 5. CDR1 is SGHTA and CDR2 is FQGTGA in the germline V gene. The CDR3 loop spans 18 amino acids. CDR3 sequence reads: CASSFTGTSGMNTGELFF. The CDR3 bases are TGTGCCAGCAGCTTTACCGGGACTAGCGGGATGAACACCGGGGAGCTGTTTTTT.

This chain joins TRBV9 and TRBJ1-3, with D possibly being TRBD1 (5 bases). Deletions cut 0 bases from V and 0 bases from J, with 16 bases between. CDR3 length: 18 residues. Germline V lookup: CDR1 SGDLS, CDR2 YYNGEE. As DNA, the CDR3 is TGTGCCAGCAGCGTAGATTCCAGGGTACTAAGCTCTGGAAACACCATATATTTT. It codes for CASSVDSRVLSSGNTIYF.

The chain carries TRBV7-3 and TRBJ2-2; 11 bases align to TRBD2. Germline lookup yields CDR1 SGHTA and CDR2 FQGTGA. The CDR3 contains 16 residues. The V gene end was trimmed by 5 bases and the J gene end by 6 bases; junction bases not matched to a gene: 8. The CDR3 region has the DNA TGTGCCAGCAGCGCGACCCTAGCGGGAGGTGCCGGGGAGCTGTTTTTT. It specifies CASSATLAGGAGELFF.

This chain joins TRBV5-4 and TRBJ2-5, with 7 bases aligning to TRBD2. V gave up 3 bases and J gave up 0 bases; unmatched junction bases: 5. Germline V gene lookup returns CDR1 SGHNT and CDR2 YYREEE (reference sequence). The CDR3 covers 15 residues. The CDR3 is CASSSSGLYQETQYF. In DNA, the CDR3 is TGTGCCAGCAGCTCTAGCGGATTGTACCAAGAGACCCAGTACTTC.

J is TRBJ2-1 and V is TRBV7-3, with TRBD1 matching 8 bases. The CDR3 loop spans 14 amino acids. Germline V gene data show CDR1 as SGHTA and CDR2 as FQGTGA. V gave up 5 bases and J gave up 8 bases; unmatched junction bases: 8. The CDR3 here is CASSPRTGSDEQFF. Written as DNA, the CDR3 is TGTGCCAGCAGCCCCCGGACAGGGTCCGATGAGCAGTTCTTC.

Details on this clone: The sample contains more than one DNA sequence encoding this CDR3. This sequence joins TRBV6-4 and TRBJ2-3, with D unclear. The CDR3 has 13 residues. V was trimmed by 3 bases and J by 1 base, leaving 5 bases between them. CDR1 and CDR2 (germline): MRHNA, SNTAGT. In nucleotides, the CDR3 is TGTGCCAGCAGTGAAACGGGCACAGATACGCAGTATTTT. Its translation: CASSETGTDTQYF.

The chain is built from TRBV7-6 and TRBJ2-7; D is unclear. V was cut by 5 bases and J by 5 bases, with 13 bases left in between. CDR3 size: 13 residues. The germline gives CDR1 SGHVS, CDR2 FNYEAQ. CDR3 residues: CASSLAQTDEQYF. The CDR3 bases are TGTGCCAGCAGCCTCGCCCAAACGGACGAGCAGTACTTC.

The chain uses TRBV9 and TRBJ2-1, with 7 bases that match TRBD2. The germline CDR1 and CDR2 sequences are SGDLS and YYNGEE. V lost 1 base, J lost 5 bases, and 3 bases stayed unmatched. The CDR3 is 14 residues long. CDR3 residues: CASSVPAGNNEQFF. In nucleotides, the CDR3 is TGTGCCAGCAGCGTACCAGCGGGGAACAATGAGCAGTTCTTC.

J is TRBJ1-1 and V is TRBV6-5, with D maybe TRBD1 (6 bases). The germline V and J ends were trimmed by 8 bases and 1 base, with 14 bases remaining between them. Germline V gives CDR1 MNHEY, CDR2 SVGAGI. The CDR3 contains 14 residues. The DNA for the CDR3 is TGTGCCAGCCGCGGGGGGGCGGGGAACACTGAAGCTTTCTTT. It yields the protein CASRGGAGNTEAFF.

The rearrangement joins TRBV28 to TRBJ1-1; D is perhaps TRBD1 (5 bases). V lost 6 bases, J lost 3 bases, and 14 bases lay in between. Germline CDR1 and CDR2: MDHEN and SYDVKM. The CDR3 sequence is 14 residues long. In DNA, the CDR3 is TGTGCCAGCAGATGGAACAGGCTTGACACTGAAGCTTTCTTT. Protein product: CASRWNRLDTEAFF.

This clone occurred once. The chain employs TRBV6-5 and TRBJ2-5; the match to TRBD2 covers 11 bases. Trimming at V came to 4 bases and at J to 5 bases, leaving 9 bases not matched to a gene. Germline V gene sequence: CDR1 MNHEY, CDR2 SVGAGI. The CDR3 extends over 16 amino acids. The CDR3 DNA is TGTGCCAGCAGTTCAACCGGGACTAGCGGTGGGGAGACCCAGTACTTC. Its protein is CASSSTGTSGGETQYF.

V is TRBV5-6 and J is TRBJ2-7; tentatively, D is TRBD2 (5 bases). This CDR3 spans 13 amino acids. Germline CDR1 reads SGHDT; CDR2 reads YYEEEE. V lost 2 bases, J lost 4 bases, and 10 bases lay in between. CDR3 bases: TGTGCCAGCAGCTTCGGGGAGTCTTACGAGCAGTACTTC. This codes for CASSFGESYEQYF.

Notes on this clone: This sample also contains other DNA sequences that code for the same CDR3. CDR3 nucleotides: TGTGCCTGGAGCGGGACAGGGAACTATGGCTACACCTTC. It yields the protein CAWSGTGNYGYTF. The rearrangement joins TRBV30 to TRBJ1-2; 9 positions match TRBD1. The CDR3 is 13 residues long. Losses at the gene ends were 3 bases for V and 2 bases for J; bases not matched to a gene: 1. Germline V gene lookup returns CDR1 GTSNPN and CDR2 SVGIG (reference sequence). The entire variable domain, with the rest obtained from reference TRBV30 and TRBJ1-2, is as follows: SQTIHQWPATLVQPVGSPLSLECTVEGTSNPNLYWYRQAAGRGLQLLFYSVGIGQISSEVPQNLSASRPQDRQFILSSKKLLLSDSGFYLCAWSGTGNYGYTFGSGTRLTVV.

The CDR3 nucleotides are TGTGCCAGCAGCTTAGAAGGTTTTACTAGAGTGCCCTACGAGCAGTACTTC. It translates to CASSLEGFTRVPYEQYF. J is TRBJ2-7 and V is TRBV7-9; possibly TRBD2 for D (5 bases). Trimming pared 1 base from V and 2 bases from J, leaving 18 bases between. The CDR3 has 17 amino acids. Germline loops: CDR1 SEHNR, CDR2 FQNEAQ (reference sequence).

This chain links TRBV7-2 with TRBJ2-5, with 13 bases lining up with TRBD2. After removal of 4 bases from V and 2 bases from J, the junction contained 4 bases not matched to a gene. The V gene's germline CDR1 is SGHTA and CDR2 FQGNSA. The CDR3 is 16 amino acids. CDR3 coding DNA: TGTGCCAGCAGCTCGCCGGGACTAGCGGGGCAAGAGACCCAGTACTTC. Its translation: CASSSPGLAGQETQYF.

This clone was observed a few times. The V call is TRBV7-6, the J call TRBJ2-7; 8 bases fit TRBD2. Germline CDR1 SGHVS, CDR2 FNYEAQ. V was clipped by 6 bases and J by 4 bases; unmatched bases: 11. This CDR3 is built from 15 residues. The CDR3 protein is CASSPGGTRVYEQYF. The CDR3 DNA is TGTGCCAGCAGTCCGGGCGGGACTAGAGTGTACGAGCAGTACTTC.

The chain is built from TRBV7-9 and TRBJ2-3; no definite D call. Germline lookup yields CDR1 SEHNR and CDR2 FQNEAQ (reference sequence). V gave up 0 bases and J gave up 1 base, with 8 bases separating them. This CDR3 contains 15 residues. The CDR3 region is CASSLASTGTDTQYF. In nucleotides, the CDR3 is TGTGCCAGCAGCTTAGCCTCCACGGGCACAGATACGCAGTATTTT. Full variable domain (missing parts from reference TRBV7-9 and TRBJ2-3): DTGVSQNPRHKITKRGQNVTFRCDPISEHNRLYWYRQTLGQGPEFLTYFQNEAQLEKSRLLSDRFSAERPKGSFSTLEIQRTEQGDSAMYLCASSLASTGTDTQYFGPGTRLTVL.

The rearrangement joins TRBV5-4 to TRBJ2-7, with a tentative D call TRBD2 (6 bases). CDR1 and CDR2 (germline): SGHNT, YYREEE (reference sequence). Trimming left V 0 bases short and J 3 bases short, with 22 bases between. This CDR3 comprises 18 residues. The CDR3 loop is CASSLGGGFGTLNYEQYF. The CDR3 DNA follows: TGTGCCAGCAGCTTGGGGGGTGGGTTCGGGACTCTAAACTACGAGCAGTACTTC.

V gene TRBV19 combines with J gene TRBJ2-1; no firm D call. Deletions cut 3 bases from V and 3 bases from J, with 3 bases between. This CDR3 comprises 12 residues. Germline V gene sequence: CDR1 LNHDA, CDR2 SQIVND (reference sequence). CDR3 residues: CASSIIYNEQFF. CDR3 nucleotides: TGTGCCAGTAGTATTATCTACAATGAGCAGTTCTTC.

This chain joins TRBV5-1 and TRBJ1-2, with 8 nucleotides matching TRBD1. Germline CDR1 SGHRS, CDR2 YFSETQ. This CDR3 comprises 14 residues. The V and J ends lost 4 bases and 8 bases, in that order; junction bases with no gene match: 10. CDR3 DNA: TGCGCCAGCAGCGACGGACAGGGACGTTGGGGCTACACCTTC. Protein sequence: CASSDGQGRWGYTF.

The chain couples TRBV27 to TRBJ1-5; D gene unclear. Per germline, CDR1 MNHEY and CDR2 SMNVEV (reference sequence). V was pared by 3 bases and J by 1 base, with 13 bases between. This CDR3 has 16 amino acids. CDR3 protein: CASSLRQPPSNQPQHF. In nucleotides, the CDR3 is TGTGCCAGCAGTTTGCGGCAGCCCCCCAGCAATCAGCCCCAGCATTTT.